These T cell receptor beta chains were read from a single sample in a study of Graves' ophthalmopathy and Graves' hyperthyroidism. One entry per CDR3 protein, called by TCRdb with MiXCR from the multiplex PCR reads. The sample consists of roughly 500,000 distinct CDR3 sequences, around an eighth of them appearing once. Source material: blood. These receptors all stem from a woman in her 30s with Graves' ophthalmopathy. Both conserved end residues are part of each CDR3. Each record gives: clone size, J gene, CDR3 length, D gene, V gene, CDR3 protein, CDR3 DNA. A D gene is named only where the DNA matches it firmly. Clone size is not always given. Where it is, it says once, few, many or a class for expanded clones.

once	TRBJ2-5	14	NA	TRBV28	CASSTTAPSVGQYF	TGTGCCAGCAGCACGACAGCTCCTTCAGTCGGGCAGTACTTC
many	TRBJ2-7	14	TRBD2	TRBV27	CASSFLAGVSEQYF	TGTGCCAGCAGTTTCCTGGCGGGAGTTTCCGAGCAGTACTTC
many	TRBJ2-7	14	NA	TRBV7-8	CASSLVRGTYEQYF	TGTGCCAGCAGCTTAGTTCGGGGTACCTACGAGCAGTACTTC
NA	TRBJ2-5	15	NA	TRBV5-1	CASSPEGQIQETQYF	TGCGCCAGCAGCCCCGAAGGACAGATCCAAGAGACCCAGTACTTC
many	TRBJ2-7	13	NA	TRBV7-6	CASRRDLHYEQYF	TGTGCCAGCAGGAGGGACTTACACTACGAGCAGTACTTC
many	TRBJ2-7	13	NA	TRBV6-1	CASISPGVYEQYF	TGTGCCAGCATCTCACCGGGGGTCTACGAGCAGTACTTC
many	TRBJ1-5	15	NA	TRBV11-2	CASSMGLSSNQPQHF	TGTGCCAGCAGCATGGGACTTTCTAGCAATCAGCCCCAGCATTTT
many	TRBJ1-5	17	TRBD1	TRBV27	CASSSIVTGGPNQPQHF	TGTGCCAGCAGTTCTATCGTAACAGGGGGCCCTAATCAGCCCCAGCATTTT
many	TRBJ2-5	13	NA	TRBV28	CASTDSGQETQYF	TGTGCCAGCACCGACAGTGGACAAGAGACCCAGTACTTC
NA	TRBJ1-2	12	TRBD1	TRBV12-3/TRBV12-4	CASSPGQPRQVF	TGTGCCAGCAGCCCGGGACAGCCCCGCCAGGTCTTC
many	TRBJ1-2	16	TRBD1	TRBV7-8	CASSSRDRGREYGYTF	TGTGCCAGCAGCTCCCGGGACAGGGGGCGCGAGTATGGCTACACCTTC
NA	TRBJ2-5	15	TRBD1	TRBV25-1	CASSEDRDREETQYF	TGTGCCAGCAGTGAAGACCGGGACAGGGAAGAGACCCAGTACTTC
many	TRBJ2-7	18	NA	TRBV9	CASSDRLVGGPSSYEQYF	TGTGCCAGCAGCGATCGACTAGTGGGAGGTCCCTCCTCCTACGAGCAGTACTTC
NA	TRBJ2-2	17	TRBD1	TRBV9	CASSVKKTGVVTGELFF	TGTGCCAGCAGCGTTAAGAAGACAGGGGTAGTCACCGGGGAGCTGTTTTTT
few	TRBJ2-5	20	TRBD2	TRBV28	CASRSPRGLLAGGLQETQYF	TGTGCCAGCAGAAGCCCCAGAGGCTTACTAGCGGGGGGGCTCCAAGAGACCCAGTACTTC
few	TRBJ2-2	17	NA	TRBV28	CASSLVGFRAHAGELFF	TGTGCCAGCAGTTTGGTCGGGTTCAGGGCGCACGCCGGGGAGCTGTTTTTT
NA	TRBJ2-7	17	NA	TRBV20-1	CSARDLSPTGPSYEQYF	TGCAGTGCTAGAGATTTATCGCCCACCGGGCCCTCCTACGAGCAGTACTTC
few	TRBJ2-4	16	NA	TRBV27	CADQEHSGKAKNIQYF	TGTGCCGACCAGGAACACTCTGGGAAGGCCAAAAACATTCAGTACTTC
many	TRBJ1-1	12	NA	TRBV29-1	CSADRGGTEAFF	TGCAGCGCCGATCGTGGAGGCACTGAAGCTTTCTTT
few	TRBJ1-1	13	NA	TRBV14	CASSQGAGVEAFF	TGTGCCAGCAGCCAAGGAGCGGGGGTCGAAGCTTTCTTT
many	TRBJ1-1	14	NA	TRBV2	CASSEQPVNTEAFF	TGTGCCAGCAGTGAACAGCCCGTGAACACTGAAGCTTTCTTT
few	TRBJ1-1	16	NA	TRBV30	CAWSVLSWQGHTEAFF	TGTGCCTGGAGTGTACTATCCTGGCAGGGCCACACTGAAGCTTTCTTT
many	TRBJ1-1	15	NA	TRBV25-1	CASSEWSALGTEAFF	TGTGCCAGCAGTGAATGGTCGGCGTTGGGCACTGAAGCTTTCTTT
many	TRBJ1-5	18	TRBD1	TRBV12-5	CASGLDRGIDPSNQPQHF	TGTGCTAGTGGTTTGGACAGGGGAATTGATCCTAGCAATCAGCCCCAGCATTTT
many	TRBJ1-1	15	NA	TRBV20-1	CSATEPTDVNTEAFF	TGCAGTGCAACTGAGCCCACAGACGTGAACACTGAAGCTTTCTTT
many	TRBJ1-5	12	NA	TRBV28	CASTTELQPQHF	TGTGCCAGCACCACAGAACTTCAGCCCCAGCATTTT
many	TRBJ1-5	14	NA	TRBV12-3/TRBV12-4	CATRPGHGNQPQHF	TGTGCCACAAGACCGGGACACGGGAATCAGCCCCAGCATTTT
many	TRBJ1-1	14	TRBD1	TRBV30	CAWSPGQGATEAFF	TGTGCCTGGAGCCCGGGACAGGGGGCCACTGAAGCTTTCTTT
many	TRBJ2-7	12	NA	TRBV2	CAGRTDSYEQYF	TGTGCCGGTAGGACAGATTCCTACGAGCAGTACTTC
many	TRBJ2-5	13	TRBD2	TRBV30	CAWSPGLAGTQYF	TGTGCCTGGAGTCCGGGACTAGCTGGGACCCAGTACTTC
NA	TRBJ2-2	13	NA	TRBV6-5	CASSLTPGGELFF	TGTGCCAGCAGCTTAACACCGGGCGGGGAGCTGTTTTTT
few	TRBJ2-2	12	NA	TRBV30	CAWSGVSGELFF	TGTGCCTGGAGTGGAGTTTCCGGGGAGCTGTTTTTT
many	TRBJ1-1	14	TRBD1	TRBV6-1	CASKVRGLNTEAFF	TGTGCCAGCAAGGTCAGGGGGCTTAACACTGAAGCTTTCTTT
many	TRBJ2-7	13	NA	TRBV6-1	CATGGFLLNEQYF	TGTGCCACCGGGGGCTTTCTCTTGAACGAGCAGTACTTC
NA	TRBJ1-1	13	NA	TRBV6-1	CASESQAVKGAFF	TGTGCCAGCGAGTCTCAGGCAGTGAAAGGCGCTTTCTTT
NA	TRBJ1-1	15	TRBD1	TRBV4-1	CASSHTDRDNTEAFF	TGCGCCAGCAGCCACACCGACAGGGATAACACTGAAGCTTTCTTT
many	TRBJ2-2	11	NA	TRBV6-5	CASSRPTELFF	TGTGCCAGCAGTAGACCGACGGAGCTGTTTTTT
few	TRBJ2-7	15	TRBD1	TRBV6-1	CASSEEGTGSYEQYF	TGTGCCAGCAGTGAGGAAGGGACAGGGTCCTACGAGCAGTACTTC
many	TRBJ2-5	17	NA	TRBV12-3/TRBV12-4	CASSQVGRGILQETQYF	TGTGCCAGCAGTCAAGTGGGCAGGGGAATTCTACAAGAGACCCAGTACTTC
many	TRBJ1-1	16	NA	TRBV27	CASSLTQGSMNTEAFF	TGTGCCAGCAGTTTAACCCAGGGATCGATGAACACTGAAGCTTTCTTT
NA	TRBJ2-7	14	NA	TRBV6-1	CASSVLAEDYEQYF	TGTGCCAGCAGTGTTTTAGCGGAAGACTATGAGCAGTACTTC
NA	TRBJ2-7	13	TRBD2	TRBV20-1	CSAELAGKYEQYF	TGCAGTGCGGAACTAGCGGGGAAATACGAGCAGTACTTC
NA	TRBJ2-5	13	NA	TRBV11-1	CASSVLPGKTQYF	TGTGCCAGCAGCGTCCTTCCGGGGAAGACCCAGTACTTC
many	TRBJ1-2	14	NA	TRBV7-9	CASSPTGGDYGYTF	TGTGCCAGCAGCCCAACGGGGGGCGACTATGGCTACACCTTC
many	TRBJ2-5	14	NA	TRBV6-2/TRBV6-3	CASGRGPGGETQYF	TGTGCCAGCGGGCGGGGCCCCGGGGGAGAGACCCAGTACTTC
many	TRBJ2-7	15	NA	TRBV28	CASSWEGEKKYEQYF	TGTGCCAGCAGTTGGGAGGGGGAGAAAAAGTACGAGCAGTACTTC
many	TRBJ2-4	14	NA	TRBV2	CASRVALAKNIQYF	TGTGCCAGCAGGGTGGCCCTAGCCAAAAACATTCAGTACTTC